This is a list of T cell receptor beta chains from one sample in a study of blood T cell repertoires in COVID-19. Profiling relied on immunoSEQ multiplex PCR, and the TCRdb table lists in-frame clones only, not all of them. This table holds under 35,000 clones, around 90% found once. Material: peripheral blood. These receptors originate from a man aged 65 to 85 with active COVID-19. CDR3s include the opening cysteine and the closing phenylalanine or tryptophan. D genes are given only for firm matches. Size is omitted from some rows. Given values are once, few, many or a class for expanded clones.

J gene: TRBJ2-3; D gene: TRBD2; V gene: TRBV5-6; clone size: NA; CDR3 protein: CASTLITSGRTLGADTQYF; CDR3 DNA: TGTGCCAGCACCCTAATAACTAGCGGGAGGACTTTAGGGGCAGATACGCAGTATTTT
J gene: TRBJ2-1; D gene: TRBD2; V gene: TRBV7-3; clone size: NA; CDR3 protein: CASSKSGTSNEQFF; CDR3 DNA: TGTGCCAGCAGCAAATCCGGGACTAGCAATGAGCAGTTCTTC
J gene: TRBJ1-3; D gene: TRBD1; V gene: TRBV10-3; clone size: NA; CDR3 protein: CATGSGQGNTIYF; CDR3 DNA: TGTGCCACCGGAAGCGGACAGGGGAACACCATATATTTT
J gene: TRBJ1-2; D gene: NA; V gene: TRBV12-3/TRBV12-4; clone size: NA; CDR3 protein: CASSLPPGDGYTF; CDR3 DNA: TGTGCCAGCAGCCTTCCCCCGGGGGATGGCTACACCTTC
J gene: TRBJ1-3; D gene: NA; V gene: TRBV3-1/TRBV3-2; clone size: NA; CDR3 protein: CASSQDPRGLGSHTIYF; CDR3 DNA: TGTGCCAGCAGCCAAGATCCCCGGGGTTTGGGAAGTCACACCATATATTTT
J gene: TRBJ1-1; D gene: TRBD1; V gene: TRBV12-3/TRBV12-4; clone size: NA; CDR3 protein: CASRPDRATEAFF; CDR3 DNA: TGTGCCAGCAGACCCGACAGGGCGACTGAAGCTTTCTTT
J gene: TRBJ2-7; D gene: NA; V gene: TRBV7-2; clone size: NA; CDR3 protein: CASSSVGGYEQYF; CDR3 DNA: TGTGCCAGCAGCTCCGTAGGGGGCTACGAGCAGTACTTC
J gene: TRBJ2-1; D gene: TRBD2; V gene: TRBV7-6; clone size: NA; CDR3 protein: CASSRLPLAGEKNEQFF; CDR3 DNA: TGTGCCAGCAGCCGGCTCCCTTTAGCGGGAGAGAAGAATGAGCAGTTCTTC
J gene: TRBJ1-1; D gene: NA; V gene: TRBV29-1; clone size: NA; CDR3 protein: CSATGGQGTEAFF; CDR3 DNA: TGCAGCGCCACCGGGGGGCAGGGCACTGAAGCTTTCTTT
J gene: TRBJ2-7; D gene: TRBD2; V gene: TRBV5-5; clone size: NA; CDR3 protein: CASSLAVAGGPGEQYF; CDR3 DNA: TGTGCCAGCAGCTTGGCCGTCGCGGGAGGGCCTGGAGAGCAGTACTTC
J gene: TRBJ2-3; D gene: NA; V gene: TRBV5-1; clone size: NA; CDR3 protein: CASSSSPTDTQYF; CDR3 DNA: TGCGCCAGCAGCTCGAGCCCCACAGATACGCAGTATTTT
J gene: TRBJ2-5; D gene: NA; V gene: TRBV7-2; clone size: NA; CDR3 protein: CASSLAGGSETQYF; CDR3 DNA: TGTGCCAGCAGCTTAGCGGGAGGAAGTGAGACCCAGTACTTC
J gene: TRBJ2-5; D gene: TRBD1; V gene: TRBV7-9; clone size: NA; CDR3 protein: CASSFGTALQETQYF; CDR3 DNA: TGTGCCAGCAGCTTTGGGACAGCCCTTCAAGAGACCCAGTACTTC
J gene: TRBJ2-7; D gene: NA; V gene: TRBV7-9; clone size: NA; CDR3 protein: CASSSTGIYEQYF; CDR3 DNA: TGTGCCAGCAGCTCTACAGGGATCTACGAGCAGTACTTC
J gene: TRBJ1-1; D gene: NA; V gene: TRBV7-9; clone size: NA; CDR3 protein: CASSSIKQGEAFF; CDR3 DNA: TGTGCCAGCAGCTCTATAAAACAGGGTGAAGCTTTCTTT
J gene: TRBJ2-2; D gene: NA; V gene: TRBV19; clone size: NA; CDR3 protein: CATHTTGAGTGELFF; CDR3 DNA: TGTGCCACCCATACCACAGGCGCAGGCACCGGGGAGCTGTTTTTT
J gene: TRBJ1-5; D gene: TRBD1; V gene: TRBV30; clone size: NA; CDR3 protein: CAWSKTGGNQPQHF; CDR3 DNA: TGTGCCTGGAGTAAAACAGGGGGAAATCAGCCCCAGCATTTT
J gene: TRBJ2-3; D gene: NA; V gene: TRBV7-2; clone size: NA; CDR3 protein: CASSRDGTDTQYF; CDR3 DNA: TGTGCCAGCAGCCGGGATGGGACAGATACGCAGTATTTT
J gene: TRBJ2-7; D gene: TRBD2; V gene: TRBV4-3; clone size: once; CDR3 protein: CASSSTSGGPHEQYF; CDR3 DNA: TGCGCCAGCAGCTCGACTAGCGGGGGCCCCCACGAGCAGTACTTC
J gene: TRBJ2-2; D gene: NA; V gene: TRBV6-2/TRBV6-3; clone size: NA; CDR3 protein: CASSTTRVLTLTGELFF; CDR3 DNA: TGTGCCAGCAGTACGACCAGGGTGCTTACACTCACCGGGGAGCTGTTTTTT
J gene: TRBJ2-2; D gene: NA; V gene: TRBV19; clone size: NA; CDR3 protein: CASTWNTGELFF; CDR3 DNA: TGTGCCAGTACCTGGAACACCGGGGAGCTGTTTTTT
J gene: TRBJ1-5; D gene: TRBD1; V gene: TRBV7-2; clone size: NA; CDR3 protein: CASSLATAGQVINQPQHF; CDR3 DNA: TGTGCCAGCAGCTTAGCCACCGCCGGACAGGTGATTAATCAGCCCCAGCATTTT
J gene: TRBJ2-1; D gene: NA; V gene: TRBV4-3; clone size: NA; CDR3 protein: CASSPMERHAYNEQFF; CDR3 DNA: TGCGCCAGCAGCCCAATGGAGCGCCATGCCTACAATGAGCAGTTCTTC
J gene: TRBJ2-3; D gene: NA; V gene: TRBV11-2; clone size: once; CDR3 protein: CASSLDRLASTDTQYF; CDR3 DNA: TGTGCCAGCAGCTTAGATCGGCTAGCTTCCACAGATACGCAGTATTTT
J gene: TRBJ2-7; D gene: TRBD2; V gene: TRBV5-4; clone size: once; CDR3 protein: CASSLLASGSYEQYF; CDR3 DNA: TGTGCCAGCAGCTTGTTGGCTAGCGGCTCCTACGAGCAGTACTTC
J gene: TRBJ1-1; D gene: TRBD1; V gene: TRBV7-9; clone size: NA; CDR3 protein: CASSQGQGTEAFF; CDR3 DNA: TGTGCCAGCAGCCAGGGACAGGGGACTGAAGCTTTCTTT
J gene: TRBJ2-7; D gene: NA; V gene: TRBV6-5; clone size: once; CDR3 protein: CASSPRQSSYEQYF; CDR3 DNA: TGTGCCAGCAGTCCGCGACAAAGCTCCTACGAGCAGTACTTC
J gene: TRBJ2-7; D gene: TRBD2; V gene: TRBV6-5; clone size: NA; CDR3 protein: CASASGNYEQYF; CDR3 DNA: TGTGCCAGCGCTAGCGGGAACTACGAGCAGTACTTC
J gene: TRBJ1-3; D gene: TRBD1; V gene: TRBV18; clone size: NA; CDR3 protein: CASSLITGEGSGNTIYF; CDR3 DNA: TGTGCCAGCTCACTTATCACAGGGGAAGGATCTGGAAACACCATATATTTT
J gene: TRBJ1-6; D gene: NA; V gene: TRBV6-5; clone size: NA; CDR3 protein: CASRPDTSYNSPLHF; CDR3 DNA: TGTGCCAGCAGGCCCGACACTAGTTATAATTCACCCCTCCACTTT
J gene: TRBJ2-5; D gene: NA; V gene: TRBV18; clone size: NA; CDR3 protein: CASSPSPQETQYF; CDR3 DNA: TGTGCCAGCTCACCCTCCCCCCAAGAGACCCAGTACTTC
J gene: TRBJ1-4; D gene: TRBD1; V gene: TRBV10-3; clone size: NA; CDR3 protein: CAISGHRGQTNEKLFF; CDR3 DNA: TGTGCCATCAGTGGACACAGGGGGCAGACTAATGAAAAACTGTTTTTT
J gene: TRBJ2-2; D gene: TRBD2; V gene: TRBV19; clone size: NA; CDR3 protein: CASSPLAGATGELFF; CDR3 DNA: TGTGCCAGTAGCCCCCTAGCGGGGGCCACCGGGGAGCTGTTTTTT
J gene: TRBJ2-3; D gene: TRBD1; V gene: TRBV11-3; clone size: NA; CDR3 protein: CASSQGAPDTQYF; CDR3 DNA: TGTGCCAGCAGCCAGGGGGCCCCAGATACGCAGTATTTT
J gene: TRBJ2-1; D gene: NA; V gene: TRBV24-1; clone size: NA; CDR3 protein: CATSDPVSKQDYNEQFF; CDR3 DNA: TGTGCCACCAGTGACCCTGTATCTAAGCAGGACTACAATGAGCAGTTCTTC
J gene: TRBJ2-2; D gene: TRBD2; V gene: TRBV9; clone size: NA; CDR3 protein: CASSGGTSRRTGELFF; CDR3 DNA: TGTGCCAGCAGCGGGGGGACTAGTCGTCGCACCGGGGAGCTGTTTTTT
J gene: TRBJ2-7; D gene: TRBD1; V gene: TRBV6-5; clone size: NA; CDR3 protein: CASSYDRGYRNYEQYF; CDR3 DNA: TGTGCCAGCAGTTACGACAGGGGGTATCGGAACTACGAGCAGTACTTC
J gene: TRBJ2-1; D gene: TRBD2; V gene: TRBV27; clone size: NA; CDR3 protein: CASSLTRWPGTSGEIHHNEQFF; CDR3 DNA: TGTGCCAGCAGTTTAACCCGCTGGCCCGGGACTAGCGGGGAGATACACCACAATGAGCAGTTCTTC
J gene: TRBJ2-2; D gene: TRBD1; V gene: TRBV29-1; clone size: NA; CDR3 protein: CSARPGTANTGELFF; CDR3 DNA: TGCAGCGCCAGACCCGGGACAGCGAACACCGGGGAGCTGTTTTTT
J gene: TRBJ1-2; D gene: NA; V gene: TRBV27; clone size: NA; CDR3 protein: CASSSPGNTGYGYTF; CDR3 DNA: TGTGCCAGCAGTTCCCCCGGGAATACGGGATATGGCTACACCTTC
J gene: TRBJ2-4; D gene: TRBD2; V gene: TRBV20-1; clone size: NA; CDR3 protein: CSASDGGRLAKNIQYF; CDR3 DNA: TGCAGTGCTAGTGACGGCGGGAGACTAGCCAAAAACATTCAGTACTTC
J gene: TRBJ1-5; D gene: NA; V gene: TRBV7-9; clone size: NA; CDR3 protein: CASSPLGTKKDSNQPQHF; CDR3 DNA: TGTGCCAGCAGCCCATTGGGGACAAAGAAAGATAGCAATCAGCCCCAGCATTTT
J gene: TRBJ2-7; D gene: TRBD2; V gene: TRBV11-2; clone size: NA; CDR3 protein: CASSKSAGESYEQYF; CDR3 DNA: TGTGCCAGCAGCAAATCGGCGGGAGAATCTTACGAGCAGTACTTC
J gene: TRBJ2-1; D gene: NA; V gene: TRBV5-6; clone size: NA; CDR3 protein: CASSLYREGHHNEQFF; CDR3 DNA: TGTGCCAGCAGCTTGTACAGGGAAGGTCATCACAATGAGCAGTTCTTC
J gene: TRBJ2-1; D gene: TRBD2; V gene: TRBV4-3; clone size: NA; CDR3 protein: CASSQDVTIAGGLDEQFF; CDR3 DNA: TGCGCCAGCAGCCAAGACGTCACGATCGCGGGGGGTCTCGATGAGCAGTTCTTC
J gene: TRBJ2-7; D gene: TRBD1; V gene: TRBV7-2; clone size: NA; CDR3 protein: CASSKNRGPYEQYF; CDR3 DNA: TGTGCCAGCAGCAAAAACAGGGGACCCTACGAGCAGTACTTC
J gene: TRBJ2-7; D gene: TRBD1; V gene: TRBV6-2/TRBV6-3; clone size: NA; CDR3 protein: CASSRTGAEQYF; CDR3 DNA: TGTGCCAGCAGTCGGACAGGGGCCGAGCAGTACTTC
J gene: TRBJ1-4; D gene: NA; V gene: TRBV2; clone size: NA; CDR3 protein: CASRIERTNEKLFF; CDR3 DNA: TGTGCCAGCAGGATAGAGAGAACTAATGAAAAACTGTTTTTT
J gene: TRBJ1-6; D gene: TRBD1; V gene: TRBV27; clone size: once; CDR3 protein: CASSLSGQFSPLHF; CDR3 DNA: TGTGCCAGCAGTTTATCGGGACAGTTTTCACCCCTCCACTTT
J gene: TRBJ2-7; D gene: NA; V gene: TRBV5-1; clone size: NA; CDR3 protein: CASSLGSGFYEQYF; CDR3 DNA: TGCGCCAGCAGCTTGGGGTCTGGCTTTTACGAGCAGTACTTC
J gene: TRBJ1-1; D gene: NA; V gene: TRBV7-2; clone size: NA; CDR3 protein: CASSLRTTVNTEAFF; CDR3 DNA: TGTGCCAGCAGCCTAAGAACGACAGTGAACACTGAAGCTTTCTTT
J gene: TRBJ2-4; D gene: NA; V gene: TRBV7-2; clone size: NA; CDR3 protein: CASSLDGLGQLAKNIQYF; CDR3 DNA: TGTGCCAGCAGCTTAGATGGGCTTGGGCAGCTAGCCAAAAACATTCAGTACTTC